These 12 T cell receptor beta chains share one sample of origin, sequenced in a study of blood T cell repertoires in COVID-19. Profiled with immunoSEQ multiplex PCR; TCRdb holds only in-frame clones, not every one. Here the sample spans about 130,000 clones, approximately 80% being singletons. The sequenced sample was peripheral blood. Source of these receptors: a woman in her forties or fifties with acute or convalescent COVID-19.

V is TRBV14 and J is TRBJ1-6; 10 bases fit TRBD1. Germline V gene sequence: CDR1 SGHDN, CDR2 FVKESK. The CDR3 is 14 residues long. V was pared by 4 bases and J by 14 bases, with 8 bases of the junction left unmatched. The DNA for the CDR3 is TGTGCCAGCAGCCCGAGGACAGGGGGGACGGCCCTCCACTTT. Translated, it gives CASSPRTGGTALHF.

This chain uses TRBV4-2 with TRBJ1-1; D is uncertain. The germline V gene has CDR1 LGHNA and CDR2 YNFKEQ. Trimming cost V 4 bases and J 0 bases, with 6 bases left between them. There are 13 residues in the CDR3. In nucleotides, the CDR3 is TGTGCCAGCAGCCCCCAGATGAACACTGAAGCTTTCTTT. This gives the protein CASSPQMNTEAFF.

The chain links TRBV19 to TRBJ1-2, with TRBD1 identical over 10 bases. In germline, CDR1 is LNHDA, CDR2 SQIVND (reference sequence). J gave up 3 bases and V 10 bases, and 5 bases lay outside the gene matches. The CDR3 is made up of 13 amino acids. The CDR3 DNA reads TGTGCCACCTTGGGACAGGGGTACTATGGCTACACCTTC. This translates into CATLGQGYYGYTF.

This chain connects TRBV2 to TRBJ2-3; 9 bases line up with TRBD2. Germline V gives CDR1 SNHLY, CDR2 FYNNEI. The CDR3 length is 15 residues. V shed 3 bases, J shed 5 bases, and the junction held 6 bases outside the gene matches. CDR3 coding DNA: TGTGCCAGCAGTGACTCGCGGGGGGGCCGAGATACGCAGTATTTT. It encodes CASSDSRGGRDTQYF.

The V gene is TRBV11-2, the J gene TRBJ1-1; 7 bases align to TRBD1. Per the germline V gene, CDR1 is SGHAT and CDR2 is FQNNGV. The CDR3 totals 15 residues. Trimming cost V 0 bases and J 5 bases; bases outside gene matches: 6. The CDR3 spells CASSLDGPGGTEAFF. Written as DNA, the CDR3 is TGTGCCAGCAGCTTAGATGGGCCAGGGGGAACTGAAGCTTTCTTT. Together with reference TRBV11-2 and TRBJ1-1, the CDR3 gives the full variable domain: EAGVAQSPRYKIIEKRQSVAFWCNPISGHATLYWYQQILGQGPKLLIQFQNNGVVDDSQLPKDRFSAERLKGVDSTLKIQPAKLEDSAVYLCASSLDGPGGTEAFFGQGTRLTVV.

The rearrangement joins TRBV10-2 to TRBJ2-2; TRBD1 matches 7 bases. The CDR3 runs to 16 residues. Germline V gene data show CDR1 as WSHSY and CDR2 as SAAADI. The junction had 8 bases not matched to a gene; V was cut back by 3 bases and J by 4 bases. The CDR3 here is CASSDRQGGVTGELFF. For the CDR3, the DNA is TGCGCCAGCAGTGATAGACAGGGTGGAGTCACCGGGGAGCTGTTTTTT.

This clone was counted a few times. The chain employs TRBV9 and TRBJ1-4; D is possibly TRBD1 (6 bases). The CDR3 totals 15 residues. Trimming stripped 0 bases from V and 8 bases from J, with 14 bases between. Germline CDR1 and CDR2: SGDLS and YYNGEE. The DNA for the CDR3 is TGTGCCAGCAGCGTAGAAGGCAGGGGAGGGGAAAAACTGTTTTTT. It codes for CASSVEGRGGEKLFF.

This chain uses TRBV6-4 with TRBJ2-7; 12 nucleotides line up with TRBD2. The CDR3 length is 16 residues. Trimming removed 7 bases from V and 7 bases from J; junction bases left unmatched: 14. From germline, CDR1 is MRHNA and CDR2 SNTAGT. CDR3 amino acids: CASKRGLAGGPNEQYF. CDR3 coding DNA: TGTGCCAGCAAACGAGGCCTAGCGGGGGGGCCCAATGAGCAGTACTTC.

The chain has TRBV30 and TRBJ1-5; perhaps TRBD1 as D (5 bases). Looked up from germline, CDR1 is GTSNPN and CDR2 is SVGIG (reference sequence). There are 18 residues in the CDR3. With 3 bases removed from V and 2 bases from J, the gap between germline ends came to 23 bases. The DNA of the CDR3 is TGTGCCTGGAGCCCCGGGGGAGGGTTTGTGGGGGGCAATCAGCCCCAGCATTTT. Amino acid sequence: CAWSPGGGFVGGNQPQHF.

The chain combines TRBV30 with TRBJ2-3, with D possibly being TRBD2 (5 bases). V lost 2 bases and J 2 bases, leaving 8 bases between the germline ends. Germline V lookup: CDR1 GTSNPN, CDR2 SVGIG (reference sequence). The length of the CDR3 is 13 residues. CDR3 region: CAWSPGNTDTQYF. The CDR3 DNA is TGTGCCTGGAGTCCCGGGAACACAGATACGCAGTATTTT.

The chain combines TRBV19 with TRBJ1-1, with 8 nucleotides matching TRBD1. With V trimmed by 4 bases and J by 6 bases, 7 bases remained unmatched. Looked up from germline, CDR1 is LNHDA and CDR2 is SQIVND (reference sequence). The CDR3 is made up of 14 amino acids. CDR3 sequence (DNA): TGTGCCAGTAGTAGGACAGGGAGGAGGGCTGAAGCTTTCTTT. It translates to CASSRTGRRAEAFF.

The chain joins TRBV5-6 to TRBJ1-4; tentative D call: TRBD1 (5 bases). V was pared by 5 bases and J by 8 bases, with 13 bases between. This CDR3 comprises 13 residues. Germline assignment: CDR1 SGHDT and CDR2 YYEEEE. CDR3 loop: CASSSWGAEKLFF. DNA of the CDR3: TGTGCCAGCAGTTCCTGGGGCGCGGAAAAACTGTTTTTT.